This T cell receptor beta chain is from a study of control samples from healthy donors and cancer patients. The CDR3 extends over 16 amino acids. Germline V gene data show CDR1 as SGHRS and CDR2 as YFSETQ. V trimming: 0 bases; J trimming: 7 bases; junction bases outside the gene matches: 8. The data were produced by immunoSEQ multiplex PCR, yet TCRdb's version contains in-frame clones alone and is incomplete. Here the sample spans approximately 120,000 clones, 90% being singletons. The TCR sequence derives from a human donor in good health. The donor label of this sample is uncertain. The sequencing sample was made of blood. The chain employs TRBV5-1 and TRBJ1-4; 8 bases map to TRBD1. The CDR3 reads CASSLGVGQGTEKLFF. CDR3 coding DNA: TGCGCCAGCAGCTTGGGAGTCGGACAGGGCACTGAAAAACTGTTTTTT.